Listed here is a single T cell receptor beta chain. Antigen: not known. The entry originates in a study of OX40 agonist ivuxolimab in advanced cancers. Study results and limitations: Certain nonresponders additionally had low normalized T-cell clonal expansion. CD4+ and CD8+ blood T cells expanded clonally by week 6 at 0.1 to 3.0 mg/kg.

The germline V gene encodes CDR1 MNHEY and CDR2 SMNVEV (reference sequence). V lost 2 bases and J lost 8, with 18 bases in between. This CDR3 has 15 amino acids. Clones were read by immunoSEQ multiplex PCR, and TCRdb kept only the in-frame ones, dropping some. Of tens of thousands of clones listed, approximately 85% were seen once; the top ten hold less than 4.5%. The starting material was CD4+ or CD8+ T cells sorted from blood, obtained in a trial of the OX40 agonist ivuxolimab. V and J are TRBV27 and TRBJ1-2; possible D gene TRBD1, 6 bases. This sequence originates from an adult with an advanced solid tumor such as melanoma, head and neck, liver or kidney cancer. CDR3 in amino acids: CASSLNRVDFLGYTF. The CDR3, as DNA: TGTGCCAGCAGTTTAAACAGGGTTGATTTCCTGGGCTACACCTTC.